These T cell receptor beta chains were read from a single sample in a study of response to subunit inactivated influenza vaccine. TCRdb passed the RT-PCR reads through MiXCR, listing each CDR3 protein once. Among approximately 700,000 distinct CDR3 sequences, roughly 14% were seen once, and the ten largest hold around 10%. This material consisted of PBMCs from blood, taken roughly 13 days after vaccination. The receptors stem from a man aged 45 to 65 who received an inactivated influenza vaccine. CDR3s include the opening cysteine and the closing phenylalanine or tryptophan. The order of the fields is D gene, J gene, V gene, CDR3 length, clone size, CDR3 DNA, CDR3 protein. D genes are given only for firm matches. The size of a clone is reported for some rows only, either as once, few or many, or as a class for expanded clones.

d_gene: TRBD1
j_gene: TRBJ2-7
v_gene: TRBV7-2
len: 14
abundance: NA
CDR3nt: TGTGCCAGCAGCTTCGGACAGGGGGCTTTTGAGCAGTACTTC
CDR3aa: CASSFGQGAFEQYF

d_gene: NA
j_gene: TRBJ1-4
v_gene: TRBV5-1
len: 13
abundance: few
CDR3nt: TGCGCCAGCAGCAAGGGGACAAATGAAAAACTGTTTTTT
CDR3aa: CASSKGTNEKLFF

d_gene: TRBD1
j_gene: TRBJ1-1
v_gene: TRBV12-3/TRBV12-4
len: 16
abundance: NA
CDR3nt: TGTGCCAGCAGTTTATATGGACAGGGGGCCATCACTGAAGCTTTCTTT
CDR3aa: CASSLYGQGAITEAFF

d_gene: NA
j_gene: TRBJ2-5
v_gene: TRBV4-1
len: 16
abundance: NA
CDR3nt: TGCGCCAGCAGCCTATCCGAAGGGGGGTACCAAGAGACCCAGTACTTC
CDR3aa: CASSLSEGGYQETQYF

d_gene: TRBD1
j_gene: TRBJ2-7
v_gene: TRBV7-2
len: 16
abundance: many
CDR3nt: TGTGCCAGCAGCTTAGCGGCCCGGGACAGGGACTACGAGCAGTACTTC
CDR3aa: CASSLAARDRDYEQYF

d_gene: NA
j_gene: TRBJ1-4
v_gene: TRBV5-4
len: 15
abundance: NA
CDR3nt: TGTGCCAGCAGTGAAAGTGTCGGACTGAATGAAAAACTGTTTTTT
CDR3aa: CASSESVGLNEKLFF

d_gene: NA
j_gene: TRBJ1-2
v_gene: TRBV12-3/TRBV12-4
len: 15
abundance: NA
CDR3nt: TGTGCCAGCAGTTTAGGGGAGGGTACGGTCTATGGCTACACCTTC
CDR3aa: CASSLGEGTVYGYTF

d_gene: NA
j_gene: TRBJ2-5
v_gene: TRBV6-2/TRBV6-3
len: 15
abundance: few
CDR3nt: TGTGCCAGCAGTTATGGAGGAGCCCGTCCAGAGACCCAGTACTTC
CDR3aa: CASSYGGARPETQYF

d_gene: NA
j_gene: TRBJ2-2
v_gene: TRBV7-2
len: 14
abundance: many
CDR3nt: TGTGCCAGCAGCTTAGTGTCGGGAACCGGGGAGCTGTTTTTT
CDR3aa: CASSLVSGTGELFF

d_gene: NA
j_gene: TRBJ1-1
v_gene: TRBV20-1
len: 14
abundance: NA
CDR3nt: TGCAGTGCCCCAAACCAGGGACAGAACACTGAAGCTTTCTTT
CDR3aa: CSAPNQGQNTEAFF

d_gene: NA
j_gene: TRBJ2-1
v_gene: TRBV3-1
len: 16
abundance: few
CDR3nt: TGTGCCAGCAGCCACCGCTCCGGGACCGGTGTCGGCGAGCAGTTCTTC
CDR3aa: CASSHRSGTGVGEQFF

d_gene: NA
j_gene: TRBJ2-7
v_gene: TRBV20-1
len: 15
abundance: few
CDR3nt: TGCAGTGCTAGAGATGGGGGCAGGGGCGTCTACGAGCAGTACTTC
CDR3aa: CSARDGGRGVYEQYF

d_gene: NA
j_gene: TRBJ2-5
v_gene: TRBV10-3
len: 12
abundance: NA
CDR3nt: TGTGCCATCAGTGAGTCTAGAGGCGGGAAGTACTTC
CDR3aa: CAISESRGGKYF

d_gene: NA
j_gene: TRBJ2-7
v_gene: TRBV23-1
len: 12
abundance: NA
CDR3nt: TGCGCCAGCAAAAAACAGGGCCACGAGCAGTACTTC
CDR3aa: CASKKQGHEQYF

d_gene: NA
j_gene: TRBJ2-1
v_gene: TRBV7-2
len: 13
abundance: NA
CDR3nt: TGTGCCAGCAGCTTGGGGTCTAGTGGTGAGCAGTTCTTC
CDR3aa: CASSLGSSGEQFF

d_gene: NA
j_gene: TRBJ2-2
v_gene: TRBV5-1
len: 16
abundance: many
CDR3nt: TGCGCCAGCAGCCCAAGGCAGGGAACGAACACCGGGGAGCTGTTTTTT
CDR3aa: CASSPRQGTNTGELFF

d_gene: NA
j_gene: TRBJ2-7
v_gene: TRBV18
len: 12
abundance: few
CDR3nt: TGTGCCAGCTCACCAACCAGAAGCGAGCAGTACTTC
CDR3aa: CASSPTRSEQYF

d_gene: NA
j_gene: TRBJ2-5
v_gene: TRBV20-1
len: 14
abundance: few
CDR3nt: TGCAGTGCCGAGCGGACGGTGACCCAAGAGACCCAGTACTTC
CDR3aa: CSAERTVTQETQYF

d_gene: NA
j_gene: TRBJ2-5
v_gene: TRBV2
len: 14
abundance: few
CDR3nt: TGTGCCAGCAGCGAAGCTAGCAGGCGGGAGACCCAGTACTTC
CDR3aa: CASSEASRRETQYF

d_gene: TRBD1
j_gene: TRBJ2-7
v_gene: TRBV11-2
len: 14
abundance: NA
CDR3nt: TGTGCCAGCAGCTTATGGGACAGCCCCTACGAGCAGTACTTC
CDR3aa: CASSLWDSPYEQYF

d_gene: NA
j_gene: TRBJ2-1
v_gene: TRBV12-3/TRBV12-4
len: 14
abundance: few
CDR3nt: TGTGCCAGCAGTAGACTAGGAGGGGACAATGAGCAGTTCTTC
CDR3aa: CASSRLGGDNEQFF

d_gene: TRBD1
j_gene: TRBJ2-3
v_gene: TRBV10-3
len: 16
abundance: NA
CDR3nt: TGTGCCATCAGTGCTTCGGGACAGCGGAGCACAGATACGCAGTATTTT
CDR3aa: CAISASGQRSTDTQYF